This TCR beta chain was documented in a study of radiotherapy plus CTLA-4 blockade in lung cancer (dated by TCRdb to between 2018 and 2020). Regarding the complete study: Objective responses were observed in 18% of enrolled patients, and disease control was achieved in 31%. The study at large found these results: Increased serum interferon-beta after radiation, together with early dynamic changes in blood T cell clones, were reported to be the strongest predictors of response. After treatment with radiotherapy and ipilimumab, TCR clones that originated in tumors expanded in peripheral blood.

Based on the germline V gene (reference sequence), the CDR1 and CDR2 sequences are MNHNY and SVGAGI. The CDR3, cysteine through phenylalanine, is 15 amino acids long. The read is trimmed to its CDR3 DNA, 45 bases read in frame from base 1. The V and J ends are trimmed by 2 bases and 2 bases, leaving 12 bases between them. A word on this clone: Which antigen it targets is not known. Base qualities are not provided; no much larger clone lies one nucleotide away.

Receptor libraries were prepared by the immunoSEQ multiplex PCR assay. As stored in TCRdb, this immuneACCESS dataset retains in-frame rearrangements with V and J assigned. A fraction of the clones does not appear; measured against another copy, unresolved V genes explain less than half of the discrepancy, and the remainder lacks a known reason. This sample gives about 68,000 clones in total; around 80% of them show up just once. The ten largest clones represent 10% of the sample. Focal radiation therapy combined with CTLA-4 blockade (ipilimumab) was tested in patients with chemo-refractory metastatic non-small-cell lung cancer.

The specimen was peripheral blood, collected from a patient treated with radiotherapy plus ipilimumab. The sequence came from a human donor with non-small cell lung cancer who had a complete response to radiotherapy plus ipilimumab. The rearranged segments are TRBV6-6 and TRBJ2-5; the D gene is possibly TRBD1 or TRBD2, each agreeing over 6 bases. The DNA sequence is given as TGTGCCAGCAGTTACCGTCAGGGGAGGCAAGAGACCCAGTACTTC. It specifies CASSYRQGRQETQYF.